The next 10 T cell receptor beta chains were all read from a single sample in a study of monozygotic twins with inflammatory bowel disease. TCRdb re-called the 5' RACE reads; every CDR3 protein appears as one record, without DNA. This sample's clone table lists 300,000 to 350,000 distinct CDR3 sequences. Sequencing used blood. The receptors originated from a human donor with ulcerative colitis or Crohn's disease, or a healthy co-twin of an affected twin (not recorded which).

The CDR3 spells CASSYSQASLRAGELFF. The chain couples TRBV6-5 to TRBJ2-2. CDR1 MNHEY and CDR2 SVGAGI come from the germline V gene. The CDR3 covers 17 residues.

The chain carries TRBV2 and TRBJ1-1; without DNA, the TCRdb call of TRBD1 cannot be checked. The V gene's germline CDR1 is SNHLY and CDR2 FYNNEI. The CDR3 totals 11 residues. The CDR3 region is CATTGFAEAFF.

The chain links TRBV20-1 to TRBJ1-1; there is no DNA to check the TCRdb D call of TRBD1. CDR3 length: 12 amino acids. The germline gives CDR1 DFQATT, CDR2 SNEGSKA (reference sequence). The chain's CDR3 is CSIRGSTGGAFF.

The chain carries TRBV12-3 or TRBV12-4 and TRBJ1-5; there is no DNA to check the TCRdb D call of TRBD1. This CDR3 has 15 residues. Here the CDR3 reads CASSPARGSNQPQHF.

J is TRBJ2-1 and V is TRBV28; TCRdb selects TRBD1, and the lack of DNA leaves this call unchecked. Germline CDR1 reads MDHEN; CDR2 reads SYDVKM. The CDR3 is 15 amino acids. The CDR3 protein is CASSPTGNSYNEQFF.

The chain employs TRBV20-1 and TRBJ2-1; TCRdb indicates TRBD1, and absent DNA this call remains unverified. There are 16 residues in the CDR3. The germline CDR1 and CDR2 sequences are DFQATT and SNEGSKA (reference sequence). The CDR3 here is CSARDEPGTGDNEQFF.

The chain's CDR3 is CASSSQVEETQYF. V usage is TRBV12-3 or TRBV12-4 and J usage is TRBJ2-5. This CDR3 region has 13 residues.

The chain links TRBV5-5 to TRBJ2-3; TCRdb reports TRBD2, a call that lacks DNA to check it against. CDR1 and CDR2 from the germline V gene are SGHKS and YYEKEE (reference sequence). The CDR3 sequence is 16 residues long. The CDR3 sequence: CASSRPSGSLTDTQYF. Looking up the rest from reference TRBV5-5 and TRBJ2-3 gives the full variable domain: DAGVTQSPTHLIKTRGQQVTLRCSPISGHKSVSWYQQVLGQGPQFIFQYYEKEERGRGNFPDRFSARQFPNYSSELNVNALLLGDSALYLCASSRPSGSLTDTQYFGPGTRLTVL.

The gene calls are TRBV28 and TRBJ1-1; TCRdb's D gene call, TRBD1, goes unchecked for lack of DNA. In germline, CDR1 is MDHEN, CDR2 SYDVKM. CDR3 length: 12 amino acids. CDR3 residues: CASSSREFGAFF. The variable domain in full, with the rest retrieved from reference TRBV28 and TRBJ1-1, is DVKVTQSSRYLVKRTGEKVFLECVQDMDHENMFWYRQDPGLGLRLIYFSYDVKMKEKGDIPEGYSVSREKKERFSLILESASTNQTSMYLCASSSREFGAFFGQGTRLTVV.

The chain joins TRBV5-1 to TRBJ1-1. The CDR3 length is 14 residues. Germline V CDR1 and CDR2: SGHRS, YFSETQ. CDR3: CASSFRGEGPEAFF.